This is a list of T cell receptor beta chains from one sample in a study of T cells in narcolepsy. Method: immunoSEQ multiplex PCR; TCRdb's copy keeps in-frame clones and lacks some. The table records roughly 30,000 clones, around 87% of them present only once. The specimen sequenced was memory (CD45RA-) CD4+ T cells from blood. The receptors stem from a human donor in good health. The CDR3 runs from the conserved cysteine through the conserved F or W. The D gene is left open where the match is weak. Clone size is given for some rows only: seen once, a few or many times, or a class if the clone is expanded.

v_gene	abundance	j_gene	d_gene	CDR3nt	CDR3aa
TRBV5-1	once	TRBJ2-2	NA	TGCGCCAGTAGCTTGGCTCGGCAAGCGAACACCGGGGAGCTGTTTTTT	CASSLARQANTGELFF
TRBV6-1	NA	TRBJ2-3	TRBD1	TGTGCCAGCAGTGCCTACGGGACAGGGAACACAGATACGCAGTATTTT	CASSAYGTGNTDTQYF
TRBV7-3	NA	TRBJ2-1	TRBD2	TGTGCCAGCAGCTCCTATTTACTAGCGGGAGAGTACAATGAGCAGTTCTTC	CASSSYLLAGEYNEQFF
TRBV18	NA	TRBJ1-2	TRBD1	TGTGCCAGCTCACGGGACAGCTATGGCTACACCTTC	CASSRDSYGYTF
TRBV7-9	NA	TRBJ1-1	NA	TGTGCCAGCAGCCCAAGTAGAGGCCCGACCGCTGAAGCTTTCTTT	CASSPSRGPTAEAFF
TRBV6-6	once	TRBJ2-3	NA	TGTGCCAGCAGCAAGACAGGCCTTACAGATACGCAGTATTTT	CASSKTGLTDTQYF
TRBV18	NA	TRBJ2-7	TRBD2	TGTGCCAGCTCACCCCCCCCTAGCGGGAGGAACGAGCAGTACTTC	CASSPPPSGRNEQYF
TRBV30	NA	TRBJ2-3	NA	TGTGCCACGGAGATGGGCACAGATACGCAGTATTTT	CATEMGTDTQYF
TRBV6-6	NA	TRBJ1-2	NA	TGTGCCAGCAGAAATGGCCAGGGAGGCTACACCTTC	CASRNGQGGYTF
TRBV7-3	NA	TRBJ2-1	NA	TGTGCCAGCAGCATTAGGGGGGACCCATACAATGAGCAGTTCTTC	CASSIRGDPYNEQFF
TRBV6-1	NA	TRBJ1-4	NA	TGTGCCAGCAGTGAAGTCTCCCCAGGGAGGGCCCTTAATGAAAAACTGTTTTTT	CASSEVSPGRALNEKLFF
TRBV7-8	NA	TRBJ2-5	NA	TGTGCCAGCAGTAATGACTGGGCCCAAGAGACCCAGTACTTC	CASSNDWAQETQYF
TRBV9	NA	TRBJ1-3	TRBD1	TGTGCCAGCAGCAAGGGACAGGGGATAAATTCCTCTGGAAACACCATATATTTT	CASSKGQGINSSGNTIYF
TRBV19	NA	TRBJ2-7	NA	TGTGCCAGTAGTCGGGACGGGAGCTCCTACGAGCAGTACTTC	CASSRDGSSYEQYF
TRBV30	NA	TRBJ2-5	NA	TGTGCCTGGGGGGCTACTCGGGGATACCAAGAGACCCAGTACTTC	CAWGATRGYQETQYF
TRBV28	NA	TRBJ2-2	NA	TGTGCCAGCAGTTTAGACGTAAGGGGATTAGGGAACACCGGGGAGCTGTTTTTT	CASSLDVRGLGNTGELFF
TRBV27	NA	TRBJ1-6	NA	TGTGCCAGCAAGGACCTTGGCATTTCACCCCTCCACTTT	CASKDLGISPLHF
TRBV7-6	NA	TRBJ1-1	NA	TGTGCCAGCAGCTTAGCGCCAGGGGAAGCTTTCTTT	CASSLAPGEAFF
TRBV5-1	NA	TRBJ2-3	NA	TGCGCCAGCAGCTTGACCGGGAACGCAGATACGCAGTATTTT	CASSLTGNADTQYF
TRBV15	NA	TRBJ1-2	NA	TGTGCCACCAGCAGAGATCGCAGGGATCGTGGCTACACCTTC	CATSRDRRDRGYTF
TRBV18	NA	TRBJ1-1	NA	TGTGCCAGCTCAACCACAGTCCATAAGATGGGCACTGAAGCTTTCTTT	CASSTTVHKMGTEAFF
TRBV7-9	NA	TRBJ1-5	NA	TGTGCCAGCAGCTTAGATGGGGGGGCAGGGAGCAATCAGCCCCAGCATTTT	CASSLDGGAGSNQPQHF
TRBV15	NA	TRBJ2-7	NA	TGTGCCACCAGCCGGGTACGGGGGGCGATTCTCGAGCAGTACTTC	CATSRVRGAILEQYF
TRBV19	NA	TRBJ1-1	TRBD1	TGTGCCAGTAGTATCGGGACAGTCAACACTGAAGCTTTCTTT	CASSIGTVNTEAFF
TRBV25-1	NA	TRBJ1-5	NA	TGTGCCAGCAGTGAATTTGTTAGCAATCAGCCCCAGCATTTT	CASSEFVSNQPQHF
TRBV5-1	NA	TRBJ2-3	NA	TGCGCCAGCAGCCTAGTGGACTATTCCAGAGATACGCAGTATTTT	CASSLVDYSRDTQYF
TRBV25-1	NA	TRBJ2-7	NA	TGTGCCAGCAGTGACCCGGGACACAACAAAGCCTACGAGCAGTACTTC	CASSDPGHNKAYEQYF
TRBV28	NA	TRBJ2-1	NA	TGTGCCAGCGCTGGGGCAGTGTACAATGAGCAGTTCTTC	CASAGAVYNEQFF
TRBV30	NA	TRBJ1-5	TRBD1	TGTGCCTGGAGTGCCCGGGACAGGGGCAATCAGCCCCAGCATTTT	CAWSARDRGNQPQHF
TRBV6-5	NA	TRBJ2-2	NA	TGTGCCAGCAGCATGTCTTCTACGAACACCGGGGAGCTGTTTTTT	CASSMSSTNTGELFF
TRBV11-2	NA	TRBJ1-3	TRBD1	TGTGCCAGCAGCTACGGACAGGGGGGAAACACCATATATTTT	CASSYGQGGNTIYF
TRBV7-9	NA	TRBJ2-1	NA	TGTGCCAGCAGCTTAGAGTTTAAAGGTGAGCAGTTCTTC	CASSLEFKGEQFF
TRBV7-9	NA	TRBJ1-1	NA	TGTGCCAGCAGCTTAGAGGACACTGAAGCTTTCTTT	CASSLEDTEAFF
TRBV13	NA	TRBJ1-3	NA	TGTGCCAGCAGCTTAGGAGGGGTTTCTGGAAACACCATATATTTT	CASSLGGVSGNTIYF
TRBV19	NA	TRBJ2-3	TRBD2	TGTGCCAGTAGTGGGACTAGCGGGGCATCCACAGATACGCAGTATTTT	CASSGTSGASTDTQYF
TRBV5-6	NA	TRBJ1-2	NA	TGTGCCAGCAGCTTGGCCTCTAGGAGCTACACCTTC	CASSLASRSYTF
TRBV9	NA	TRBJ2-7	TRBD1	TGTGCCAGCGGATCCGGGACAGGCTTTCTCGAGCAGTACTTC	CASGSGTGFLEQYF
TRBV18	NA	TRBJ1-1	NA	TGTGCCAGCTCACCAACCCAGGACCGAGAGTACACTGAAGCTTTCTTT	CASSPTQDREYTEAFF
TRBV5-5	NA	TRBJ2-5	TRBD1	TGTGCCAGCAGCTCCCGGGACAGGGAGACCCAGTACTTC	CASSSRDRETQYF
TRBV27	NA	TRBJ2-5	TRBD1	TGTGCCAGCAGTTACGCCGACAGGGTGCAAGAGACCCAGTACTTC	CASSYADRVQETQYF
TRBV7-3	NA	TRBJ2-5	NA	TGTGCCAGCAGTCACGGGGGCGAAGAGACCCAGTACTTC	CASSHGGEETQYF
TRBV28	NA	TRBJ1-1	NA	TGTGCCAGCAGTTTATCCGGGGGCACTGAAGCTTTCTTT	CASSLSGGTEAFF
TRBV5-8	NA	TRBJ1-5	NA	TGTGCCAGTTTGCCGGGCTATCGGAATCAGCCCCAGCATTTT	CASLPGYRNQPQHF
TRBV7-2	NA	TRBJ2-3	TRBD1	TGTGCCAGCAGCTTAGCTGCAATCAGGGGGTTTAGCACAGATACGCAGTATTTT	CASSLAAIRGFSTDTQYF
TRBV5-1	NA	TRBJ1-1	NA	TGCGCCAGCAGCTTTGCCTCCACGAACACTGAAGCTTTCTTT	CASSFASTNTEAFF
TRBV18	NA	TRBJ2-5	TRBD1	TGTGCCAGCTCACCGGGACAGGGGGCCGGGCAGTACTTC	CASSPGQGAGQYF
TRBV30	NA	TRBJ1-5	TRBD1	TGTGCCTGGAGCAGAGACAGGGGTCACAATCAGCCCCAGCATTTT	CAWSRDRGHNQPQHF
TRBV15	NA	TRBJ1-4	NA	TGTGCCACCAGCAGATATAGTGGTGGTGGAGCTAATGAAAAACTGTTTTTT	CATSRYSGGGANEKLFF
TRBV19	NA	TRBJ1-2	NA	TGTGCCAGTAGTATTCAGGGGCAGGTTGGCTACACCTTC	CASSIQGQVGYTF
TRBV29-1	NA	TRBJ1-4	TRBD1	TGCAGCGGACAGGGATTAGGTGAAAAACTGTTTTTT	CSGQGLGEKLFF
TRBV11-3	NA	TRBJ2-1	TRBD2	TGTGCCAGCAGCGTTACTAGCGGGAGTTTGGATGAGCAGTTCTTC	CASSVTSGSLDEQFF
TRBV30	NA	TRBJ1-5	NA	TGTGCCTGGAGTGTACTTGGCAGGGACCAGCCCCAGCATTTT	CAWSVLGRDQPQHF
TRBV5-1	NA	TRBJ1-1	NA	TGCGCCAGCAGCTTCCCTGAAGGGGGCACTGAAGCTTTCTTT	CASSFPEGGTEAFF
TRBV7-9	NA	TRBJ2-7	NA	TGTGCCAGCAGCTCTCAAGGGGGAGGCGAGCAGTACTTC	CASSSQGGGEQYF
TRBV27	NA	TRBJ1-3	NA	TGTGCCAGCAGTTTGCGGGGGGCGCAGGGAAACACCATATATTTT	CASSLRGAQGNTIYF
TRBV6-5	NA	TRBJ1-5	NA	TGTGCCAGCAGTTACTCCGGACAGTCTCATGAGCCCCAGCATTTT	CASSYSGQSHEPQHF
TRBV5-1	NA	TRBJ1-1	NA	TGCGCCAGCAGCTTGGTACGGGTGCACACTGAAGCTTTCTTT	CASSLVRVHTEAFF